The rows below give T cell receptor beta chains drawn from one sample of a study of tumor-infiltrating lymphocytes in primary liver carcinoma. TCRdb fed the multiplex PCR reads into MiXCR, producing one record per CDR3 protein. The sample carries some 180,000 distinct CDR3 sequences, over 45% recorded once. The sequencing input was peripheral blood. The receptors shown here come from a man aged 35-49 years with primary liver carcinoma and hepatitis B virus infection. Each CDR3 is given with its conserved first and last residue. Fields, in order: V gene, clone size, J gene, D gene, CDR3 DNA, CDR3 protein. D genes are given only for firm matches. Only some rows state a clone size, as once, few, many or a class for expanded clones.

TRBV29-1	-	TRBJ2-7	TRBD2	TGCAGCGTAGCAATAGGACTAGCGGGAGGGCAGGTCAGCTACGAGCAGTACTTC	CSVAIGLAGGQVSYEQYF
TRBV11-3	-	TRBJ2-1	-	TGTGCCAGCAGCTCGCGGGACTCAAACAATGGGCAGTTCTTC	CASSSRDSNNGQFF
TRBV6-5	-	TRBJ2-2	-	TGTGCCAGCAGCCCCTTGGGCTTCCTGGCCGGAATGAACACCGGGGAGCTGTTTTTT	CASSPLGFLAGMNTGELFF
TRBV11-2	many	TRBJ2-4	-	TGTGCCAGCAGCTTAGATCGGGGCAGGGGAGATCAGTACTTC	CASSLDRGRGDQYF
TRBV4-1	-	TRBJ1-5	TRBD1	TGCGCCAGCAGCCAGGAGGGACAGTATAGCAATCAGCCCCAGCAGTTT	CASSQEGQYSNQPQQF
TRBV16	-	TRBJ2-3	-	TGTGCCAGCAGCCCATGGTCAGACAATACGCAGTATTTT	CASSPWSDNTQYF
TRBV6-1	few	TRBJ2-5	TRBD2	TGTGCCAGCAGTGACGGGGGAGGGACCCGGACCCAGTACTTC	CASSDGGGTRTQYF
TRBV10-3	once	TRBJ2-7	-	TGTGCCATCAGTGAGTTCCCCCTCCAGACCGGAACAGAGATCTACGAGCAGTACTTC	CAISEFPLQTGTEIYEQYF
TRBV29-1	few	TRBJ2-1	TRBD2	TGCAGCGTTGATTCTCCCAGACTAGCGGGTTCCTCCTACAATGAGCAGTTCTTC	CSVDSPRLAGSSYNEQFF
TRBV7-8	few	TRBJ1-5	TRBD1	TGTGCCAGCAACCTCGGACAGGGGGCGACCAATCAGCCCCAGCATTTT	CASNLGQGATNQPQHF
TRBV6-5	-	TRBJ1-5	TRBD1	TGTGCCAGCGGCCCCGACAGGGTGAGCAATCAGCCCCAGCATTTT	CASGPDRVSNQPQHF
TRBV11-2	-	TRBJ2-1	TRBD2	TGTGCCAACAGCTTAGGACTAGCAGGTGAGCAGTTCTTC	CANSLGLAGEQFF
TRBV29-1	many	TRBJ2-5	-	TGCAGCGCGGCTCAAGAGACCCAGTACTTC	CSAAQETQYF
TRBV11-2	-	TRBJ2-2	-	TGTGCCAGCAGCGCCTCGGGACAAACAAACACCGGGGAGCTATTGTTT	CASSASGQTNTGELLF
TRBV5-6	few	TRBJ2-2	-	TGTGCCAGCAGCTTTCTAGTCGACACCGGGGAGCTGTTTTTT	CASSFLVDTGELFF
TRBV19	-	TRBJ2-5	-	TGTGCCAGTAGTATGGGCCAAGAGATCCAGTACTTC	CASSMGQEIQYF
TRBV28	-	TRBJ2-2	TRBD2	TGTGCCAGCAGAAGGCCCCCAATACTAGCGGGAACCGGGGAGCTGTTTTTT	CASRRPPILAGTGELFF
TRBV12-3/TRBV12-4	-	TRBJ1-4	TRBD1	TGTGCCAGCAGAGGACAGGGGTTTGCAACTAATGAAAAACTGTTTTTT	CASRGQGFATNEKLFF
TRBV6-5	many	TRBJ2-1	-	TGTGCCAGCGGCAGTGGGGACTACAATGAGCAGTTCTTC	CASGSGDYNEQFF
TRBV11-2	many	TRBJ1-1	-	TGTGCCAGCAGCTTGGTGGATACTGAAGCTTTCTTT	CASSLVDTEAFF
TRBV6-6	-	TRBJ1-2	TRBD1	TGTGCCAGCAGTTACACCGGGACAGGGAACTATGGCTACACCTTC	CASSYTGTGNYGYTF
TRBV7-8	-	TRBJ2-1	TRBD2	TGTGCCAGCAGCCAGCGGGAGGGCCACTACAATGAGCAGTTCTTC	CASSQREGHYNEQFF
TRBV4-1	few	TRBJ2-7	-	TGCACCAGCAGCCAAAAAGAAGGGTCCGAGCAGTACTTC	CTSSQKEGSEQYF
TRBV29-1	-	TRBJ2-3	TRBD2	TGCAGCGTTGAAGATCAGGCGGGAGGGGATACGCAGTATTTT	CSVEDQAGGDTQYF
TRBV5-4	many	TRBJ2-5	TRBD2	TGTGCCAGCAGCTCTACGACTAGCGGGAGTGGAGAGACCCAGTACTTC	CASSSTTSGSGETQYF
TRBV6-5	-	TRBJ1-6	-	TGTGCCAGCAGTTACTACCCAGGGAGGTATAATTCACCCCTCCACTTT	CASSYYPGRYNSPLHF
TRBV4-2	few	TRBJ2-7	TRBD1	TGTGCCAGCAGCCTCAATACAGGGGGCGCTTCCCACGAGCAGTACTTC	CASSLNTGGASHEQYF
TRBV4-1	-	TRBJ1-1	-	TGCGCCAGCAGCCAAGGAGGGGCCGGCACTGAAGCTTTCTTT	CASSQGGAGTEAFF
TRBV11-2	many	TRBJ2-2	TRBD1	TGTGCCAGCATGGGGCAGGGGGACACCGGGGAGCTGTTTTTT	CASMGQGDTGELFF
TRBV11-2	many	TRBJ2-5	-	TGTGCCAGCAGCTTACAGCAGGGGAGGAGCCGTGAGACCCAGTACTTC	CASSLQQGRSRETQYF
TRBV5-5	-	TRBJ2-3	-	TGTGCCAGCAGCCGAATGCAACAGAACACAGATACGCAGTATTTT	CASSRMQQNTDTQYF
TRBV10-3	few	TRBJ2-1	-	TGTGCCATCAGTGGGACGGGGGGACAGTCCTACAATGAGCAGTTTTTC	CAISGTGGQSYNEQFF
TRBV4-2	-	TRBJ2-1	TRBD2	TGTGCCAGCAGCCAGGGGTGGGGTCTAGCGGGAGGGACCATTCCCTACAATGAGCAGTTCTTC	CASSQGWGLAGGTIPYNEQFF
TRBV4-2	-	TRBJ1-1	-	TGTGCCAGCAGCCAGATGCAGGGGACAGCTTTCTTT	CASSQMQGTAFF
TRBV6-5	few	TRBJ2-3	-	TGTGCCACCATCGAAGGGGGGGGCCAAGGAGATACGCAGTATTTT	CATIEGGGQGDTQYF
TRBV11-2	medium-sized	TRBJ2-7	-	TGTGCCAGCAGCTCCTTAGGGGGGGACAAGTCCTACGAGCAGTACTTC	CASSSLGGDKSYEQYF
TRBV6-5	-	TRBJ1-4	-	TGTGCCAGCAGTTACGCCGGGACCCCAAATGAAAAACTGTTTTTT	CASSYAGTPNEKLFF
TRBV6-4	-	TRBJ2-1	-	TGTGCCAAGAGGCCCTCGGGAGCTGGGGGTGAGCAGTTCTTC	CAKRPSGAGGEQFF
TRBV29-1	-	TRBJ2-3	TRBD2	TGCAACGCCGCTCATGTAGCGGGAGCCTCAGATACGCAGTATTTT	CNAAHVAGASDTQYF
TRBV11-2	-	TRBJ2-1	TRBD2	TGTGCCATCAGCCCAGGGACTAGGAACAATAAGCAGTTCTTC	CAISPGTRNNKQFF
TRBV11-2	-	TRBJ2-7	TRBD1	TGTGCCAGCAACCCCCTTGACAGGGGTAAGGGGATCTCCTACGAGCAGTACTTC	CASNPLDRGKGISYEQYF
TRBV12-3/TRBV12-4	-	TRBJ2-3	-	TGTGCCAGCAGTTTAGCGCTAGACACCTTCTTCACAGATATGCAGTATTTT	CASSLALDTFFTDMQYF
TRBV11-2	-	TRBJ1-1	TRBD1	TGTGCCAGTAGCGCCGACAGGGGCGACCAAACTTTCTTT	CASSADRGDQTFF
TRBV4-1	-	TRBJ2-4	-	TGTGCCAGCAGCCAAAGTGTGGAGCAGTGGATTGGTTCAACCAAAAACATTCAGTACTTC	CASSQSVEQWIGSTKNIQYF
TRBV12-3/TRBV12-4	-	TRBJ2-7	-	TGTACCAGCAGTTCCGGGGCGATCTCCTCCTACGAGCAGTACTTC	CTSSSGAISSYEQYF
TRBV10-3	few	TRBJ1-1	-	TGTGCCATCAGTGGAACTGACAGTTCCGAAGCTTTCTTT	CAISGTDSSEAFF
TRBV5-1	-	TRBJ2-1	TRBD1	TGCGCCAGCAGCCGAGGACAGGGGGCGGATGAGCAGTTCTTC	CASSRGQGADEQFF
TRBV6-5	-	TRBJ2-3	-	TGTGCCAGCAGTTACGGATTCCCGGGCCGAGCAGATACGCAGTATTTT	CASSYGFPGRADTQYF
TRBV9	-	TRBJ2-2	TRBD2	TGTGCCAGCTCACTAGCGGGAGGTCCCGGGGAGCTGCTTTTT	CASSLAGGPGELLF
TRBV29-1	-	TRBJ2-4	-	TGCAGCGTTGACGTGGAGGACCAGGCACACTTC	CSVDVEDQAHF
TRBV12-3/TRBV12-4	-	TRBJ2-1	TRBD1	TGTGCCAGCAGCCTTCCCCCGACAGGGCCCTACAATGAGCAGCTCTTC	CASSLPPTGPYNEQLF
TRBV6-6	-	TRBJ2-5	TRBD2	TGTGCCAGCAGCCGCTGGGGGGGAGAGACCCAGTACTTC	CASSRWGGETQYF
TRBV11-2	-	TRBJ2-7	-	TGTGCCGGCAGCTTAATGTCAGGAACCTACGAGCAGTACTTC	CAGSLMSGTYEQYF
TRBV30	-	TRBJ2-3	-	TGTGCCTGGTGGGGCACAGATACGCAGTATTTT	CAWWGTDTQYF